This T cell receptor (beta chain) was observed in a study of T-cell memory formation after mild COVID-19. Study information: There were largely donor-specific TCR clusters.

Each CDR3 protein is one row after TCRdb ran MiXCR on the 5' RACE reads. The data contain 150,000 to 200,000 distinct CDR3 sequences, roughly 15% of them seen just once; the ten biggest clones take up roughly 15%. This CDR3 has 15 amino acids. Germline CDR1 reads SEHNR; CDR2 reads FQNEAQ (reference sequence). J gave up 12 bases and V 2 bases, and 7 bases lay outside the gene matches. Sequencing was performed on PBMCs or a T cell subset sorted from them (not recorded which). The chain is built from TRBV7-9 and TRBJ2-1; TRBD2 matches at 13 bases. This clonotype was obtained from an adult woman who had mild COVID-19 (a few samples of this study predate the infection). Cell type and time point are not known. Here the CDR3 reads CASSLIGTSGTLQFF. In nucleotides, the CDR3 is TGTGCCAGCAGCTTAATCGGGACTAGCGGGACCCTGCAGTTCTTC.